This T cell receptor beta chain is drawn from a study of blood T cell repertoires in COVID-19. During active infection, Seattle patients enrolled and were then monitored through disease. Germline V gene data show CDR1 as MNHEY and CDR2 as SVGEGT. The V segment lost 2 bases and the J segment 6 bases; nucleotides outside the gene matches: 4. CDR3 length: 14 amino acids. TCRdb keeps only in-frame clones here, not all; method: immunoSEQ multiplex PCR. The table shows some 180,000 clones, with roughly 87% occurring only once. The TCR was taken from a woman aged 55-70 years with COVID-19, enrolled during active disease. The sequencing sample was made of peripheral blood. This chain links TRBV6-2 or TRBV6-3 with TRBJ1-5, with TRBD1 matching over 7 bases. CDR3 nucleotides: TGTGCCAGCAGTTACAGGGGGCTCGGTCAGCCCCAGCATTTT. It codes for CASSYRGLGQPQHF.